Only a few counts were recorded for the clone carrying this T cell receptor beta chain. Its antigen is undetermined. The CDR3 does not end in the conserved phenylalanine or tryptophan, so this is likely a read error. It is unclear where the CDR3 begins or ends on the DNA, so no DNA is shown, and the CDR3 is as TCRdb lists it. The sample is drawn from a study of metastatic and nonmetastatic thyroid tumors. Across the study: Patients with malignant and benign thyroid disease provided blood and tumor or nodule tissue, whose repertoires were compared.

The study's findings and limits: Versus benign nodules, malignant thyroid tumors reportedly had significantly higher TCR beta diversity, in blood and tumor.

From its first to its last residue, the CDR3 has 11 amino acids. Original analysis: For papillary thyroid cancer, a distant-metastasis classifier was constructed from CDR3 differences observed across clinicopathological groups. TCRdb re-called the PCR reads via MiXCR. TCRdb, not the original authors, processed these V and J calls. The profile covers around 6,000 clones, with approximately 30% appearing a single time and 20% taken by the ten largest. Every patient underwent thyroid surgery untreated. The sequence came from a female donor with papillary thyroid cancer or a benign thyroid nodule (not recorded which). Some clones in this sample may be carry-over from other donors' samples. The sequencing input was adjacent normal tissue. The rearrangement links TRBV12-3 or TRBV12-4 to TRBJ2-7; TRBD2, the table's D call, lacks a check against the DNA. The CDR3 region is CASSRTNEQNN.